Presented here are 17 T cell receptor beta chains from one specimen sequenced in a study of cytomegalovirus exposure and HLA in healthy donors. TCRdb keeps only in-frame clones here, not all; method: immunoSEQ multiplex PCR. The sample consists of 100,000 to 150,000 clones, roughly nine tenths of them appearing once. The specimen sequenced was PBMCs. The receptors stem from a woman aged 18-30 years in good health and CMV-seronegative.

This clone was picked up a small number of times. The rearrangement joins TRBV2 to TRBJ1-5; possibly TRBD1 for D (6 bases). Germline CDR1 and CDR2: SNHLY and FYNNEI. The CDR3 is 14 amino acids. Trimming removed 6 bases from V and 4 bases from J, with 13 bases in between. The CDR3 nucleotides read TGTGCCAGCAGCCCATGGACAGTTAATCAGCCCCAGCATTTT. Encoded protein: CASSPWTVNQPQHF.

The rearrangement joins TRBV9 to TRBJ1-2, with 10 positions matching TRBD1. CDR1 is SGDLS, CDR2 YYNGEE, per germline. Trimming at V came to 0 bases and at J to 4 bases, leaving 3 bases not matched to a gene. The CDR3 spans 15 residues. CDR3 sequence: CASSVGDRGFYGYTF. The CDR3 DNA sequence: TGTGCCAGCAGCGTAGGGGACAGGGGCTTCTATGGCTACACCTTC.

The chain joins TRBV7-9 to TRBJ2-7; the D gene is possibly TRBD1 (5 bases). V gave up 0 bases and J gave up 5 bases, with 14 bases separating them. The V gene's germline CDR1 is SEHNR and CDR2 FQNEAQ (reference sequence). The length of the CDR3 is 15 residues. CDR3 protein: CASSLAGQAEHEQYF. DNA for the CDR3: TGTGCCAGCAGCTTAGCGGGGCAGGCTGAACACGAGCAGTACTTC.

This clone was observed a single time. The chain uses TRBV7-9 and TRBJ1-4; 9 nucleotides agree with TRBD1. This CDR3 contains 14 residues. From germline, CDR1 is SEHNR and CDR2 FQNEAQ (reference sequence). V was pared by 5 bases and J by 8 bases, with 6 bases of the junction left unmatched. The CDR3 region has the DNA TGTGCCAGCAGCCGCGGGACAGGGTTGGAAAAACTGTTTTTT. Its protein is CASSRGTGLEKLFF.

The CDR3 nucleotides read TGTGCCCCAGATAGTCAGGGAAACGAGCAGTACTTC. It yields the protein CAPDSQGNEQYF. The chain couples TRBV25-1 to TRBJ2-7, with D perhaps TRBD1 (5 bases). This CDR3 comprises 12 residues. Looked up from germline, CDR1 is MGHDK and CDR2 is SYGVNS. Trimming pared 11 bases from V and 5 bases from J, leaving 16 bases between.

The chain has TRBV10-3 and TRBJ2-1; 12 bases line up with TRBD2. Germline CDR1 and CDR2: ENHRY and SYGVKD. V lost 6 bases and J lost 8; bases outside the gene matches: 5. This CDR3 has 14 residues. The CDR3 bases are TGTGCCATCAGGGCGGGACTAGCGGGTCATGAGCAGTTCTTC. Its protein is CAIRAGLAGHEQFF.

V gene TRBV4-1 combines with J gene TRBJ2-1, with 12 bases matching TRBD2. Germline V gene sequence: CDR1 MGHRA, CDR2 YSYEKL. Germline trimming cut 2 bases from V and 5 bases from J; bases unmatched to any gene: 10. This CDR3 spans 18 amino acids. The CDR3 region has the DNA TGCGCCAGCAGCCAACCCGCCGGACTAGCGGGAACCGACAATGAGCAGTTCTTC. Residues: CASSQPAGLAGTDNEQFF.

This CDR3 reads CASSLGGDRGKETQYF. CDR3 in DNA: TGTGCCAGCAGCTTGGGCGGGGACAGGGGAAAAGAGACCCAGTACTTC. V and J are TRBV5-4 and TRBJ2-5; 10 bases match TRBD1. Germline V gives CDR1 SGHNT, CDR2 YYREEE (reference sequence). Unmatched junction bases numbered 5, after V lost 0 bases and J lost 3 bases. This CDR3 contains 16 residues. The whole variable domain, filled in from reference TRBV5-4 and TRBJ2-5, reads ETGVTQSPTHLIKTRGQQVTLRCSSQSGHNTVSWYQQALGQGPQFIFQYYREEENGRGNFPPRFSGLQFPNYSSELNVNALELDDSALYLCASSLGGDRGKETQYFGPGTRLLVL.

The genes are TRBV5-6 and TRBJ2-3, with 11 nucleotides matching TRBD1. The germline gives CDR1 SGHDT, CDR2 YYEEEE. J gave up 2 bases and V 4 bases, and 3 bases lay outside the gene matches. The CDR3 contains 15 residues. The CDR3 here is CASSGGQGVTDTQYF. As DNA, the CDR3 is TGTGCCAGCAGCGGGGGACAGGGGGTCACAGATACGCAGTATTTT.

This clone was detected only a few times. V and J are TRBV6-5 and TRBJ2-1; no reliable D call. Germline V gene lookup returns CDR1 MNHEY and CDR2 SVGAGI. V lost 8 bases, J lost 7 bases, and 15 bases lay in between. CDR3 length equals 13 residues. DNA for the CDR3: TGTGCCAGCGCTGGCACTATTCTGAATGAGCAGTTCTTC. Its translation is CASAGTILNEQFF.

The chain couples TRBV30 to TRBJ2-5, with 8 nucleotides matching TRBD1. Germline V gene data show CDR1 as GTSNPN and CDR2 as SVGIG (reference sequence). The trim removed 0 bases at V and 5 bases at J, leaving 14 bases unmatched. The CDR3 is made up of 17 amino acids. CDR3 bases: TGTGCCTGGAGTGTACGAATCGGACAGGGAAGGGGGGAGACCCAGTACTTC. This codes for CAWSVRIGQGRGETQYF.

This CDR3 reads CASSHSDRGYEQYF. CDR3 sequence (DNA): TGCGCCAGCAGCCACTCGGACAGGGGGTACGAGCAGTACTTC. The chain joins TRBV4-1 to TRBJ2-7, with 10 nucleotides matching TRBD1. This CDR3 contains 14 residues. Trimming at V came to 3 bases and at J to 4 bases, leaving 3 bases not matched to a gene. Germline V gives CDR1 MGHRA, CDR2 YSYEKL.

The DNA of the CDR3 is TGTGCCAGCAGCTTAGTCCCTAGCGGGGTAAACAATGAGCAGTTCTTC. This sequence encodes CASSLVPSGVNNEQFF. This sequence joins TRBV11-3 and TRBJ2-1; the match to TRBD2 covers 9 bases. The CDR3 is 16 residues long. V shed 1 base and J 5 bases; nucleotides not matched to a gene: 6. Germline V gives CDR1 SGHNT, CDR2 YENEEA.

The chain combines TRBV4-1 with TRBJ1-3, with D unclear. The CDR3 length is 14 residues. Germline V CDR1 and CDR2: MGHRA, YSYEKL. Trimming took 6 bases from V and 3 from J, leaving 12 bases between them. The CDR3 loop is CASRPGLGGNTIYF. Written as DNA, the CDR3 is TGCGCCAGCAGACCAGGACTAGGTGGAAACACCATATATTTT.

The chain uses TRBV4-2 and TRBJ2-3; D possibly corresponds to TRBD2 (5 bases). Germline loops: CDR1 LGHNA, CDR2 YNFKEQ. V lost 0 bases and J lost 6, with 10 bases in between. CDR3 length equals 14 residues. CDR3 sequence: CASSQERWEDTQYF. The DNA of the CDR3 is TGTGCCAGCAGCCAAGAGCGTTGGGAGGATACGCAGTATTTT.

This chain links TRBV19 with TRBJ1-5, with TRBD1 matching over 11 bases. V was pared by 1 base and J by 7 bases, with 3 bases of the junction left unmatched. CDR3 length equals 15 residues. CDR1 LNHDA and CDR2 SQIVND come from the germline V gene (reference sequence). The CDR3 spells CASSIGTGGRQPQHF. For the CDR3, the DNA is TGTGCCAGTAGTATAGGGACAGGGGGCAGACAGCCCCAGCATTTT.

V is TRBV28 and J is TRBJ2-7; TRBD2 aligns across 8 bases. The J segment lost 5 bases and the V segment lost 4 bases, leaving 19 bases of the junction unmatched. Per the germline V gene, CDR1 is MDHEN and CDR2 is SYDVKM. The CDR3 runs to 18 residues. The CDR3 loop reads CASSSPYLTEREIHEQYF. The CDR3 coding sequence is TGTGCCAGCAGTTCGCCCTACCTGACTGAGCGGGAGATCCACGAGCAGTACTTC.